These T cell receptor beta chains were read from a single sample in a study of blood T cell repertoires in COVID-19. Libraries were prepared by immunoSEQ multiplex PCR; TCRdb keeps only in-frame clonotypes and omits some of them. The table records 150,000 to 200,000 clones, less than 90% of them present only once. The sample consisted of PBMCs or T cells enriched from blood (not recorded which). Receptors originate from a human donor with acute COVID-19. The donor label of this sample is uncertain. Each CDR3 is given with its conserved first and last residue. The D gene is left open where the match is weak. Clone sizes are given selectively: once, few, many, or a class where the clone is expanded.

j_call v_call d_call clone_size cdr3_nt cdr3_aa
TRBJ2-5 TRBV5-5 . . TGTGCCAGCAGCGCCTCCCCCCGGCAGGCCGTCCAAGAGACCCAGTACTTC CASSASPRQAVQETQYF
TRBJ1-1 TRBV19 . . TGTGCCAGCCGGGGAATGAACACTGAAGCTTTCTTT CASRGMNTEAFF
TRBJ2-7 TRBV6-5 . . TGTGCCAGCAGGAGGGCAGCAACCTACGAGCAGTACTTC CASRRAATYEQYF
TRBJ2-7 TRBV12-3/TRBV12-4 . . TGTGCCAGCAGTTTCGAAGCCTCCTACGAGCAGTACTTC CASSFEASYEQYF
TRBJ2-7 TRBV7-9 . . TGTGCCAGCGGAAGAACAGGGCTCGAGCAGTACTTC CASGRTGLEQYF
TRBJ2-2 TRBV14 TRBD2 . TGTGCCAGCAGCCAAGGGGAAAGGACTAGGGCCGGGGAGCTGTTTTTT CASSQGERTRAGELFF
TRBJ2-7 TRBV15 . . TGTGCCACCAGCAGCGTGGAGGGGTACGAGCAGTACTTC CATSSVEGYEQYF
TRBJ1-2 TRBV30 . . TGTGCCTGGAGTGTAGCAGGGTACGGAGGCTACACCTTC CAWSVAGYGGYTF
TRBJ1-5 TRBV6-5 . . TGTGCCAGCAACCCGACAGGTAGCAATCAGCCCCAGCATTTT CASNPTGSNQPQHF
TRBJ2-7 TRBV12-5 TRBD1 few TGTGCTAGTGGCCTTCGGGCAGGGGGTTCCTACGAGCAGTACTTC CASGLRAGGSYEQYF
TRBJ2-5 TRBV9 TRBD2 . TGTGCCAGCAGCGTTTCGCCTTCAAGGGAGGGAGAGACCCAGTACTTC CASSVSPSREGETQYF
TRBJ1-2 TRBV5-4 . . TGTGCCAGCAGCCCCCGGGACACCTTGGGGGGCTACACCTTC CASSPRDTLGGYTF
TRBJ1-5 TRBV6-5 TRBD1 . TGTGCCAGCGGACCACGCAGGGGGTACAATCAGCCCCAGCATTTT CASGPRRGYNQPQHF
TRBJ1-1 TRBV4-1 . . TGCGCCAGCAGCCAAGACACGCCGAGTACTGAAGCTTTCTTT CASSQDTPSTEAFF
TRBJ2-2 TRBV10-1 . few TGCGCCAGCAGTCCCATCTCAGGGGCTACCGGGGAGCTGTTTTTT CASSPISGATGELFF
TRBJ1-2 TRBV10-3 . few TGTGCCACCACTCGCGACGACGGCGGGGGCTACACCTTC CATTRDDGGGYTF
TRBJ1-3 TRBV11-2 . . TGTGCCAGCAGCGCGGGACTGCTCTCTGGAAACACCATATATTTT CASSAGLLSGNTIYF
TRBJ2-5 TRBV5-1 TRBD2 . TGCGCCAGCAGAACTAGGACTAGCGGGGGCGAAGAGACCCAGTACTTC CASRTRTSGGEETQYF
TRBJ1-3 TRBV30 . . TGTGCCTGGAGTGACTCGAGGGGGGGAGATGGAAACACCATATATTTT CAWSDSRGGDGNTIYF
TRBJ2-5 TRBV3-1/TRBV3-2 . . TGTGCCAGCAGCCAGGGGAGGCAAGAGACCCAGTACTTC CASSQGRQETQYF
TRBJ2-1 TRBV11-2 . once TGTGCCAGCAGCCCCCGAAGGGGCGGACACAATGAGCAGTTCTTC CASSPRRGGHNEQFF
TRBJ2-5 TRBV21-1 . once TGTGCCAGCAGCAAAGGGGGACAGGAACAAGAGACCCAGTACTTC CASSKGGQEQETQYF
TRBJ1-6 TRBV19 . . TGTGCCAGTAGTATAGGAGGACAGAATAATTCACCCCTCCACTTT CASSIGGQNNSPLHF
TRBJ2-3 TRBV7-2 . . TGTGCCAGCAGCTCCAGGGGCTCGTCTACAGATACGCAGTATTTT CASSSRGSSTDTQYF
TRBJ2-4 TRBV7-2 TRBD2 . TGTGCCAGCAGCATTCTAGCGGGTGGGGCTTCCGTAGCCAAAAACATTCAGTACTTC CASSILAGGASVAKNIQYF
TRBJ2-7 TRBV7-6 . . TGTGCCAGCAGCTTATATGGGGCCGAGCAGTACTTC CASSLYGAEQYF
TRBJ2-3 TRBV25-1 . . TGTGCCAGCAGTGGTACAGGGAGCACAGATACGCAGTATTTT CASSGTGSTDTQYF
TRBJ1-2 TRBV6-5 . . TGTGCCAGCAGTTACGGGGGCAGGGGTGATGGCTACACCTTC CASSYGGRGDGYTF
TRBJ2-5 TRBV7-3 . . TGTGCCAGCAGTTTTACAGGGCTGGAGACCCAGTACTTC CASSFTGLETQYF
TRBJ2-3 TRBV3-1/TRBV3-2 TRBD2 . TGTGCCAGCAGCCAAAGACTAGCGGGGGGAACAGATACGCAGTATTTT CASSQRLAGGTDTQYF
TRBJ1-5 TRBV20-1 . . TGCAGTGCAATGTCTCTCAGGACCCAGCATTTT CSAMSLRTQHF
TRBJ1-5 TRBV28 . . TGTGCCAGCAGTTTATTCTCCGCGAGGAGCAATCAGCCCCAGCATTTT CASSLFSARSNQPQHF
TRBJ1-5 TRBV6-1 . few TGTGCCAGCAGTGAACAAGGGGCTCGAAATCAGCCCCAGCATTTT CASSEQGARNQPQHF
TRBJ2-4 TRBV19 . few TGTGCCAGTAGTGGGGCGGACAAAAACATTCAGTACTTC CASSGADKNIQYF
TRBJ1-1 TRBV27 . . TGTGCCAGCAGTTACATCGGGGGGGGGCGACTGAACACTGAAGCTTTCTTT CASSYIGGGRLNTEAFF
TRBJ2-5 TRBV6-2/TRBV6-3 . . TGTGCCAGCAGCCCGAGGAGTTCGGAGACCCAGTACTTC CASSPRSSETQYF
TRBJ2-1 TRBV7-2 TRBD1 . TGTGCCAGCAGCTCTTACAGGGGGTGGTACAATGAGCAGTTCTTC CASSSYRGWYNEQFF
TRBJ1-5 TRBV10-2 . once TGCGCCAGTAGACACTTCGACAATCAGCCCCAGCATTTT CASRHFDNQPQHF
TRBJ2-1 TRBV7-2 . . TGTGCCAGCAGCTTAGTCGTCCCCTCCTACAATGAGCAGTTCTTC CASSLVVPSYNEQFF
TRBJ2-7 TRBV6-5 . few TGTGCCAGCAGCCCCGGGTTTCGCTCCTACGAGCAGTACTTC CASSPGFRSYEQYF
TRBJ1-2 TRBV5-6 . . TGTGCCAGCGCCCGTCGGGGGGGAGAAGTCTACACCTTC CASARRGGEVYTF
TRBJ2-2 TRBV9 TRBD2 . TGTGCCAGCACCGGAAGGTGGGCTAGCGGGGGACTCGACACCGGGGAGCTGTTTTTT CASTGRWASGGLDTGELFF
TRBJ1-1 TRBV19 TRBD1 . TGTGCCAGTAGGGTGACAGGGGGCGACACTGAAGCTTTCTTT CASRVTGGDTEAFF
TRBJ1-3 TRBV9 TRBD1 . TGTGCCAGCAGCGCAGGGGACAGCTCTGGAAACACCATATATTTT CASSAGDSSGNTIYF
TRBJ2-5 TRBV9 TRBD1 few TGTGCCAGCAGCACCGGGACAGGGGAGCAAGAGACCCAGTACTTC CASSTGTGEQETQYF
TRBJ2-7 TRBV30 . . TGTGCCTGGAGTGTAGGGCCCCCCCGGCGGGCGTCCTACGAGCAGTACTTC CAWSVGPPRRASYEQYF
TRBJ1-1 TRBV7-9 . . TGTGCCAGCAGTCCAAGAGGGCAGTGGGAAGCTTTCTTT CASSPRGQWEAFF
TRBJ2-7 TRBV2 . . TGTGCCAGCAGCAGAACACTTCTTCACCCCCGGGTGGAGCAGTACTTC CASSRTLLHPRVEQYF
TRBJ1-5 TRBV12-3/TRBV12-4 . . TGTGCCAGCAGTCTAGCTGGCCCCCAGCATTTT CASSLAGPQHF